These 15 T cell receptor beta chains share one sample of origin, sequenced in a study of T cells in Graves' hyperthyroidism and ophthalmopathy (dated 2019 in TCRdb). Library preparation employed multiplex PCR. The reads were generated on an Illumina HiSeq 2000. The TCR beta CDR3 regions were amplified from RNA transcripts. The TCR CDR3 was subjected to a first round of RT-PCR using the HTBI primer set and the Qiagen OneStep RT-PCR kit. TCRdb handled the public reads itself, with Q25 trimming in fastp and clone calling in MiXCR, and kept productive beta chains. Rows with a matching CDR3 protein are joined into one entry that keeps the most common DNA and genes. This sample lists about 580,000 distinct CDR3 sequences; about 14% were detected once. In total, the top ten clones hold 5.8% of the sample. Sequencing was carried out using blood. The receptors derive from a woman aged 25 to 39 with Graves' hyperthyroidism that later progressed to Graves' ophthalmopathy.

This chain links TRBV20-1 with TRBJ2-3; TRBD1 is a possible D gene (6 bases). Germline V gives CDR1 DFQATT, CDR2 SNEGSKA (reference sequence). V lost 6 bases and J 4 bases, leaving 11 bases between the germline ends. This CDR3 contains 12 residues. The CDR3 sequence: CSARQDADTQYF. The CDR3 bases are TGCAGTGCAAGACAGGACGCAGATACGCAGTATTTT.

This clonotype was detected ten times or more. The chain carries TRBV6-5 and TRBJ1-4; unclear D gene. The germline V gene encodes CDR1 MNHEY and CDR2 SVGAGI. The V gene lost 2 bases and the J gene lost 0 bases, with 10 bases spanning the gap. The CDR3 extends over 16 amino acids. CDR3 region: CASSYLPYPTNEKLFF. CDR3 nucleotides: TGTGCCAGCAGTTACCTTCCTTACCCAACTAATGAAAAACTGTTTTTT.

This clonotype was seen at least ten times. The chain's CDR3 is CASSHSSGSIWEQYF. The CDR3 DNA follows: TGTGCCAGCAGTCACTCTAGCGGGAGTATTTGGGAGCAGTACTTC. J is TRBJ2-7 and V is TRBV12-3 or TRBV12-4; 10 nucleotides match TRBD2. The J segment lost 7 bases and the V segment lost 5 bases, leaving 11 bases of the junction unmatched. This CDR3 is built from 15 residues.

This clonotype was seen only a few times. The V gene is TRBV6-1, the J gene TRBJ2-3; D gene uncertain. The germline V gene encodes CDR1 MNHNS and CDR2 SASEGT. The CDR3 has 15 amino acids. V dropped 6 bases and J dropped 0 bases, with 13 bases sitting between them. The CDR3 coding sequence is TGTGCCAGCAGCCTCCCTTCGGACAGCACAGATACGCAGTATTTT. Its protein is CASSLPSDSTDTQYF.

In the case of this clonotype: This may come from a read error, since a much larger clone is one base off. This rearrangement joins TRBV6-2 or TRBV6-3 to TRBJ2-4, with D perhaps TRBD1 (5 bases). The length of the CDR3 is 15 residues. Germline V lookup: CDR1 MNHEY, CDR2 SVGEGT. The CDR3 is CASNYSMGLGNIQYF. The CDR3 nucleotides read TGTGCCAGCAATTACTCGATGGGGCTGGGGAACATTCAGTACTTC.

As for this clonotype: A much larger clone lies one base from this, so it may be a read error. This chain joins TRBV30 and TRBJ2-3; D gene uncertain. The CDR3 loop spans 12 amino acids. The V end lost 7 bases, the J end lost 4 bases, and 12 bases lay between the germline ends. Germline loops: CDR1 GTSNPN, CDR2 SVGIG (reference sequence). The DNA for the CDR3 is TGTGCCTCGAATCCCGGTGCAGATACGCAGTATTTT. Its translation is CASNPGADTQYF. Full variable domain (outside the CDR3, taken from reference TRBV30 and TRBJ2-3): SQTIHQWPATLVQPVGSPLSLECTVEGTSNPNLYWYRQAAGRGLQLLFYSVGIGQISSEVPQNLSASRPQDRQFILSSKKLLLSDSGFYLCASNPGADTQYFGPGTRLTVL.

This clonotype was detected a few times. In DNA, the CDR3 is TGCGCCAGCGGCGGGGCGGGGGAAGCCTACAATGAGCAGTTCTTC. It yields the protein CASGGAGEAYNEQFF. The chain is built from TRBV5-1 and TRBJ2-1; 7 bases line up with TRBD2. The junction had 9 bases not matched to a gene; V was cut back by 7 bases and J by 2 bases. The CDR3 runs to 15 residues. CDR1 is SGHRS, CDR2 YFSETQ, per germline.

In this sample, this clonotype turned up many times. This chain joins TRBV27 and TRBJ2-2; 12 nucleotides align to TRBD2. Trimming removed 5 bases from V and 3 bases from J; junction bases left unmatched: 1. The CDR3 totals 15 residues. From germline, CDR1 is MNHEY and CDR2 SMNVEV (reference sequence). The CDR3 loop reads CASSTSGRYTGELFF. CDR3 DNA sequence: TGTGCCAGCAGTACTAGCGGGAGGTACACCGGGGAGCTGTTTTTT.

This clonotype was recorded at least ten times. The genes are TRBV7-2 and TRBJ1-1; no firm D call. Germline V gene data show CDR1 as SGHTA and CDR2 as FQGNSA. V lost 3 bases to trimming and J lost 1 base, with 9 bases between them. This CDR3 region has 14 residues. The DNA for the CDR3 is TGTGCCAGCAGCTTGAGCCGATGGAACACTGAAGCTTTCTTT. Residues: CASSLSRWNTEAFF.

This clonotype was recorded many times. This rearrangement joins TRBV18 to TRBJ1-1; perhaps TRBD1 as D (6 bases). This CDR3 has 17 amino acids. Germline V gives CDR1 KGHSH, CDR2 LQKENI. Between the trimmed V and J ends, which lost 2 bases and 1 base, there was a span of 17 bases. The CDR3 DNA reads TGTGCCAGCTCACCATCGGTGGGGGGGGCTGCGAACACTGAAGCTTTCTTT. It is translated as CASSPSVGGAANTEAFF.

In this sample, this clonotype turned up many times. This chain joins TRBV27 and TRBJ1-5; D uncertain. V was pared by 4 bases and J by 2 bases, with 12 bases between. CDR1 is MNHEY and CDR2 is SMNVEV in the germline V gene (reference sequence). The CDR3 length is 15 residues. The CDR3 DNA sequence: TGTGCCAGCAGTTCCCATGACGGGCGCAATCAGCCCCAGCATTTT. It specifies CASSSHDGRNQPQHF.

This clonotype showed up just a few times. This sequence joins TRBV4-1 and TRBJ1-3; D remains ambiguous. Germline V gives CDR1 MGHRA, CDR2 YSYEKL. Trimming removed 2 bases from V and 1 base from J, with 9 bases in between. The CDR3 runs 15 residues. The CDR3 DNA follows: TGCGCCAGCAGCCAACCCATCCGATCTGGAAACACCATATATTTT. It is translated as CASSQPIRSGNTIYF.

In its sample, this clonotype was seen once. The J gene is TRBJ2-5, the V gene TRBV28; 13 nucleotides line up with TRBD2. Germline CDR1 reads MDHEN; CDR2 reads SYDVKM. Unmatched junction bases numbered 9, after V lost 6 bases and J lost 2 bases. There are 17 residues in the CDR3. The CDR3 DNA reads TGTGCCAGCAGAAGCGTGGGACTAGCGGGACGACAAGAGACCCAGTACTTC. Its protein product is CASRSVGLAGRQETQYF.

This clonotype was seen repeatedly, ten times or more. V gene TRBV24-1 combines with J gene TRBJ2-1; D might be TRBD1 or TRBD2, each matching 5 bases. This CDR3 region has 14 residues. Trimming took 6 bases from V and 3 from J, leaving 11 bases between them. Germline V CDR1 and CDR2: KGHDR, SFDVKD. CDR3 amino acids: CATSPGTLYNEQFF. The DNA for the CDR3 is TGTGCCACCAGTCCCGGGACCCTCTACAATGAGCAGTTCTTC.

This clonotype has ten or more counts. The chain employs TRBV12-3 or TRBV12-4 and TRBJ1-6, with D possibly matching TRBD1 (5 bases). The V end was cut by 6 bases, the J end by 5 bases, with 11 bases between. The CDR3 totals 14 residues. CDR3 bases: TGTGCCAGCAGGGGCGGGACGGATAATTCACCCCTCCACTTT. It codes for CASRGGTDNSPLHF.